The T cell receptor beta chain described here comes from a study of PD-1 blockade in classical Hodgkin lymphoma. Points from the study as a whole: By C4D1, diversity of CD4+ TCRs had risen significantly, whereas that of CD8+ TCRs had not.

Concerning this clone: Its antigen is undetermined.

The table came from immunoSEQ multiplex PCR; TCRdb's copy has only in-frame clones and leaves some out. The sample shows 10,000 to 14,000 clones, approximately 71% of them seen only once. Every patient relapsed after autologous stem cell transplantation, and brentuximab vedotin exposure varied. Trimming shortened V by 4 bases and J by 1 base, and 11 bases separated the two germline ends. In germline, CDR1 is SGDLS, CDR2 YYNGEE. This CDR3 contains 14 residues. The V call is TRBV9, the J call TRBJ2-5; D uncertain. The receptor was isolated from a human donor with classical Hodgkin lymphoma. The sequencing here drew on peripheral blood mononuclear cells (PBMCs), taken at baseline. CDR3 coding DNA: TGTGCCAGCAGCCCCCGCCCGCTCCAAGAGACCCAGTACTTC. It yields the protein CASSPRPLQETQYF.